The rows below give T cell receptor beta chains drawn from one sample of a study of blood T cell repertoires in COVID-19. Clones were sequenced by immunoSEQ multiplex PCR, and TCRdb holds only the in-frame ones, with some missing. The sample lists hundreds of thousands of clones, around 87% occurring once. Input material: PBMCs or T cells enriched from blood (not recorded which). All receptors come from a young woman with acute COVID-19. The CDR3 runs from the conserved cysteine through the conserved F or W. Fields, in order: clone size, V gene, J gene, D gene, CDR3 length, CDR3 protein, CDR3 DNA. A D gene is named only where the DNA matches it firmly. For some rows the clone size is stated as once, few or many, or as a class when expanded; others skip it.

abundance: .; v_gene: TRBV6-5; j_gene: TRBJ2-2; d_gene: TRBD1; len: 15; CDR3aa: CASNLGQAVAGELFF; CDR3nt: TGTGCCAGCAACCTAGGACAGGCGGTGGCCGGGGAGCTGTTTTTT
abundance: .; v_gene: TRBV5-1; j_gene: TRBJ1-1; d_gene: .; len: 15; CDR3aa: CASSSAGVGNTEAFF; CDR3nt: TGCGCCAGCAGCTCAGCGGGGGTGGGAAACACTGAAGCTTTCTTT
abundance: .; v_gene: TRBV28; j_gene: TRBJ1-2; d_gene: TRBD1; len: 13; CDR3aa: CASSRQGQYGYTF; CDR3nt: TGTGCCAGCAGTCGACAGGGGCAATATGGCTACACCTTC
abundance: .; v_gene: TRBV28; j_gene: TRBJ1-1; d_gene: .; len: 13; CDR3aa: CASSMTGNTEAFF; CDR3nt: TGTGCCAGCAGTATGACGGGGAACACTGAAGCTTTCTTT
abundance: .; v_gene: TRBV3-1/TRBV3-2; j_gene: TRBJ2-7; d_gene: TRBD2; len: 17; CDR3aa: CASSQDFRRGGSDEQYF; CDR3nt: TGTGCCAGCAGCCAAGATTTTCGTCGCGGGGGTAGCGACGAGCAGTACTTC
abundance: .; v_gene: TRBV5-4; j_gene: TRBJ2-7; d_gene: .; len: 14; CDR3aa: CASSPRGGDYEQYF; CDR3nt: TGTGCCAGCAGCCCAAGGGGGGGTGACTACGAGCAGTACTTC
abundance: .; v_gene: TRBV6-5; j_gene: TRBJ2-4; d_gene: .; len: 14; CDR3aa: CASSLNRQKNIQYF; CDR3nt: TGTGCCAGCAGCTTAAACAGACAGAAAAACATTCAGTACTTC
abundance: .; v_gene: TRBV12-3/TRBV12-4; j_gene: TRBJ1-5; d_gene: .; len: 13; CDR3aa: CASSSGDRQPQHF; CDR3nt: TGTGCCAGCAGCTCAGGGGACCGGCAGCCCCAGCATTTT
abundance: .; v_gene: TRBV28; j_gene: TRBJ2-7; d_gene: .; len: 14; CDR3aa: CASRVRDMRYEQYF; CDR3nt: TGTGCCAGCAGGGTCCGGGACATGAGATACGAGCAGTACTTC
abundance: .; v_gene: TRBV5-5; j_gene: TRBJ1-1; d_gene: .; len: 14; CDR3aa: CASKGEEGNTEAFF; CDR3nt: TGTGCCAGCAAAGGGGAGGAAGGGAACACTGAAGCTTTCTTT
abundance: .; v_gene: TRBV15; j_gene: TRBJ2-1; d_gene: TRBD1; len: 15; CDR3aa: CATSCRDRGLNEQFF; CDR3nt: TGTGCCACCAGCTGCCGGGACAGGGGACTCAATGAGCAGTTCTTC
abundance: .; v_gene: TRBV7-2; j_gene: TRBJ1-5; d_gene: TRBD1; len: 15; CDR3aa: CASSQNPGQNQPQHF; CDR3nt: TGTGCCAGCAGCCAAAACCCGGGACAGAATCAGCCCCAGCATTTT
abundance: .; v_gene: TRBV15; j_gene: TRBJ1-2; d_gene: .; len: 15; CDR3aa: CATSRVGASNYGYTF; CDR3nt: TGTGCCACCAGCAGAGTTGGAGCCTCTAACTATGGCTACACCTTC
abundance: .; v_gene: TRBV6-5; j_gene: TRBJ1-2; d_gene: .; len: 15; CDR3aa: CASSAIGLLIYGYTF; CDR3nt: TGTGCCAGCAGCGCAATTGGACTCCTGATCTATGGCTACACCTTC
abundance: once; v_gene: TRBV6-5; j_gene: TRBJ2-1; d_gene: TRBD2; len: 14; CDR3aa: CATEREGDYNEQFF; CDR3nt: TGTGCCACCGAGCGGGAGGGCGATTACAATGAGCAGTTCTTC
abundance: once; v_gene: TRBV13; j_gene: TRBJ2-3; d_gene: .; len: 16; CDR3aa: CASSGNRGASTDTQYF; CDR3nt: TGTGCCAGCAGCGGAAACCGGGGGGCCTCTACGGATACGCAGTATTTT
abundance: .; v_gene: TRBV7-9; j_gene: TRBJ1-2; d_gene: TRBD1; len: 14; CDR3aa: CASRSTGGSYGYTF; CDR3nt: TGTGCCAGCAGATCGACAGGGGGCAGCTATGGCTACACCTTC
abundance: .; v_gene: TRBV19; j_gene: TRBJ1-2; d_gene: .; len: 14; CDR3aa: CASSNRRTNYGYTF; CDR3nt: TGTGCCAGTAGCAACCGGAGGACTAACTATGGCTACACCTTC
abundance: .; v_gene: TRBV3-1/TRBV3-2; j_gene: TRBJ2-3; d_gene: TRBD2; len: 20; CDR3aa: CASSQTGLAGSQTFTDTQYF; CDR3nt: TGTGCCAGCAGCCAGACGGGACTAGCGGGGTCCCAAACTTTCACAGATACGCAGTATTTT
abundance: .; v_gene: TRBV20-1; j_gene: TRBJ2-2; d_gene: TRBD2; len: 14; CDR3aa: CSASSGRAGGELFF; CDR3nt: TGCAGTGCTAGTAGCGGGAGGGCAGGAGGGGAGCTGTTTTTT
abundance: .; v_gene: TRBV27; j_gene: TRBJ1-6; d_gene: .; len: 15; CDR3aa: CASRNKGAFNSPLHF; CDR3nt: TGTGCCAGCAGAAATAAAGGGGCGTTTAATTCACCCCTCCACTTT
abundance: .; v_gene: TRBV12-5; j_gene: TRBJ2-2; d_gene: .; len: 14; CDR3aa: CASGLSSDTGELFF; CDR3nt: TGTGCTAGTGGTTTATCCAGTGACACCGGGGAGCTGTTTTTT
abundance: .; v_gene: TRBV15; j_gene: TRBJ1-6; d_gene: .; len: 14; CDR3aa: CATSRDFGDSPLHF; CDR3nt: TGTGCCACCAGCAGAGACTTCGGGGATTCACCCCTCCACTTT
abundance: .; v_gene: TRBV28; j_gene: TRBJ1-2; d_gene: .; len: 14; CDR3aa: CASSPGGDHYGYTF; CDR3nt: TGTGCCAGCAGCCCCGGGGGGGACCACTATGGCTACACCTTC
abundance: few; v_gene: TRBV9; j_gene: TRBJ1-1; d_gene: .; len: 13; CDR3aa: CASSVTGISEAFF; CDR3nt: TGTGCCAGCAGCGTCACAGGGATCTCTGAAGCTTTCTTT
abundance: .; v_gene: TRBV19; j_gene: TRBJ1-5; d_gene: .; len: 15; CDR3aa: CASSIQSGMGQPQHF; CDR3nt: TGTGCCAGTAGTATACAATCAGGGATGGGACAGCCCCAGCATTTT
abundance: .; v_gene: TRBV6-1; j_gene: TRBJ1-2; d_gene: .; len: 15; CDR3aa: CASSEMAGNLYGYTF; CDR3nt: TGTGCCAGCAGTGAAATGGCAGGGAACCTCTATGGCTACACCTTC
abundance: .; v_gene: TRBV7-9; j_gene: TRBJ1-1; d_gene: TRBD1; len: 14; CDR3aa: CASSVPTGGTEAFF; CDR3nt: TGTGCCAGCAGCGTACCTACAGGGGGAACTGAAGCTTTCTTT
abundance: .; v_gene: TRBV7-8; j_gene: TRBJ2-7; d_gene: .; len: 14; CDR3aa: CASSLADSLYEQYF; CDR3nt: TGTGCCAGCAGCTTAGCGGACAGCCTTTACGAGCAGTACTTC
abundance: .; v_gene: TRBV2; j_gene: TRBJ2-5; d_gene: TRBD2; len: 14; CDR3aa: CASSEGTSGETQYF; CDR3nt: TGTGCCAGCAGTGAAGGGACTAGCGGGGAGACCCAGTACTTC
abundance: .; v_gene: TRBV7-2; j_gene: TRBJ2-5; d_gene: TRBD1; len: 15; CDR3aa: CASSLAGTGQETQYF; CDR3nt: TGTGCCAGCAGCTTAGCGGGGACAGGGCAAGAGACCCAGTACTTC
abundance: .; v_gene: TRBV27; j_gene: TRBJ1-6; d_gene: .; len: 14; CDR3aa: CASSSHERSSPLHF; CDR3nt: TGTGCCAGCAGTTCACACGAACGGAGTTCACCCCTCCACTTT
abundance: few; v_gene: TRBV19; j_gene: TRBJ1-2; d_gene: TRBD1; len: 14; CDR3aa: CASSRDRVNYGYTF; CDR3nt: TGTGCCAGTAGCCGGGACAGGGTCAACTATGGCTACACCTTC
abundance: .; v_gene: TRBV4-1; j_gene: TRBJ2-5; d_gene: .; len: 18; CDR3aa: CASSDRRVGEGSQETQYF; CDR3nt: TGCGCCAGCAGCGACCGGAGGGTGGGTGAGGGTTCCCAAGAGACCCAGTACTTC
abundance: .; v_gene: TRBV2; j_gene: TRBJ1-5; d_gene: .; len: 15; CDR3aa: CASGPLDSFNQPQHF; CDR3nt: TGTGCCAGCGGCCCCCTCGACTCCTTCAATCAGCCCCAGCATTTT
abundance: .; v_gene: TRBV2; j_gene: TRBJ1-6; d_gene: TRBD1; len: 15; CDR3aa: CASRGDRVVNSPLHF; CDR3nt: TGTGCCAGCAGAGGGGACAGGGTGGTCAATTCACCCCTCCACTTT